This TCR beta chain stems from a study of blood T cells in healthy people across ages (dated by TCRdb to 2014 to 2015). For the wider study: In model experiments, roughly one uniquely barcoded TCR beta cDNA molecule per two T cells was captured by template switching. The study measured age-related changes in TCR beta repertoire diversity using deep sequencing normalized with unique cDNA molecular identifiers. The donors were split into four age groups: young (average 16 years), middle-aged (roughly 39), aged (62) and long-lived (under 85). To avoid experimental bias, donors of different ages were spread randomly across the sequencing lanes. The study analyzed two additional independent replicas of 1 million unique cDNA reads from the same blood draw for two donors, one aged 18 to 30 and one aged 80 or older. What the research found in general, with its limitations: Estimates of total diversity based on one million sequenced T cells were regarded as lower bounds and as underestimates. There was a strong correlation between observed TCR beta diversity and the percentage of naive T cells measured by flow cytometry. Because profiling used bulk unsorted PBMCs, naive and antigen-experienced compartments could not be compared conclusively. Observed TCR beta diversity per million T cells fell roughly linearly with age, and a significant reduction was already apparent by age around 36. The CMV infection status of donors was not known, potentially confounding age-related changes in expanded clonotypes. Compared with the aged group, the long-lived group had more naive CD4+ T cells, fewer expanded clones and increased TCR diversity, suggesting age selection.

This clonotype occurred a few times. What antigen it recognizes has not been identified. The sample holds no much larger clone one base away, and base qualities are not on file. The library was produced with 5' RACE. The sequencer listed for this sample is Illumina HiSeq 2500. The second PCR ran for about 6 to 12 cycles and used a J-beta primer mix along with a sample-barcoded 5' primer. A unique molecular identifier was introduced onto each TCR beta cDNA molecule by a template-switch 5' adaptor carrying 12 random nucleotides. Each sample yielded at least 2.5 million CDR3-containing paired-end reads. First-strand cDNA synthesis was performed from all RNA using the Mint cDNA synthesis kit, with priming by a TRBC-specific oligonucleotide. All cDNA was treated with uracil-DNA glycosylase and then went through a first 18-cycle PCR with the universal primers M1SS and BC2_uni_R. For the original study's pipeline: Normalization of each sample was performed by random selection of 1 million high-quality reads, each carrying a distinct molecular identifier. Instead of being binned into consensus sequences, reads that shared molecular identifiers were thrown out. MiTCR, run with a Q25 quality threshold and the strictest error-elimination algorithm, handled CDR3 identification, clonotype clustering and error correction. A nonparametric unseen species model with Euler transformation was used to estimate a lower bound on total TCR beta diversity. Through fastp at Q25 and MiXCR, TCRdb rebuilt clones from the public reads, retaining in-frame beta chains. Each CDR3 protein gets just one entry, which takes the most common genes and DNA from the rows behind it. The V and J calls were not made by the authors but by TCRdb's processing. This sample holds 450,000 to 700,000 distinct CDR3 sequences; 27% were observed only once. Roughly 20% of the sample goes to the ten largest clones.

Donors were under 40 systemically healthy Caucasian individuals from Russia aged 6 to 90 years. Roughly 10 milliliters of peripheral blood were collected from each donor into EDTA-treated Vacutainer tubes. PBMCs were isolated by Ficoll-Paque density-gradient centrifugation, with at least 7 million obtained per sample. Total RNA was extracted from PBMCs with Trizol reagent, with at least 6 micrograms obtained per sample. The percentages of naive CD45RAhigh/CD27high T cells were determined by flow cytometry on a PBMC aliquot from every donor. V lost 6 bases and J lost 1 base, and the count of bases not matched to a germline gene is 7. Counted from cysteine to phenylalanine, this CDR3 has 14 amino acids. Solely the CDR3 DNA is kept, with 42 bases framed from the first base. Per the germline V gene (reference sequence), DFQATT is the CDR1 and SNEGSKA is the CDR2.

This TCR came from a woman in her sixties or seventies in good health. Recombination linked TRBV20-1 to TRBJ1-1; 8 middle bases align to TRBD1. The specimen sequenced was blood. The DNA sequence reads TGCAGTGCAACGAAACAGGGGGGGAACACTGAAGCTTTCTTT. Its product reads: CSATKQGGNTEAFF.